The 19 T cell receptor beta chains listed next were all sequenced from one sample in a study of human T cells and chemical hapten exposure (dated by TCRdb to about 2021). The library was obtained by RACE. Instrument on record: NextSeq 500. The public reads were run again by TCRdb, first through fastp at Q25 and then through MiXCR, and only productive beta chains were kept. Identical CDR3 protein sequences are pooled into one entry, listed with their most common genes and DNA. The table for this sample lists tens of thousands of distinct CDR3 sequences; over 6.5% of them were counted only once. The top ten hold roughly 3% of the sample. According to the study, the label for this sample's time point signals: patch test 2, 6 weeks after DPC sensitization. The treatment or condition tag for this specimen amounts to: therapeutic diphenylcyclopropenone sensitization with weekly scalp DPC. Source: whole blood, taken in connection with sensitization to the hapten diphenylcyclopropenone (DPC). The receptors shown here come from a woman aged 45-65 years with alopecia areata. Some clones in this sample may be carry-over from other donors' samples.

This clonotype was observed a few times. This sequence joins TRBV6-5 and TRBJ1-1; possible D gene TRBD1, 6 bases. The V end was cut by 4 bases, the J end by 4 bases, with 19 bases between. Germline assignment: CDR1 MNHEY and CDR2 SVGAGI. This CDR3 region has 16 residues. The CDR3 DNA follows: TGTGCCAGCAGTTTGGGGGCTGGGGGGGCTGGCACTGAAGCTTTCTTT. This gives the protein CASSLGAGGAGTEAFF.

This chain links TRBV7-2 with TRBJ1-5, with TRBD1 matching 8 bases. Germline V gene lookup returns CDR1 SGHTA and CDR2 FQGNSA. J lost 3 bases, V lost 7 bases, and 8 bases had no gene match. This CDR3 contains 15 residues. As DNA, the CDR3 is TGTGCCAGCACTCCACAGGGGGGACTCAATCAGCCCCAGCATTTT. Protein product: CASTPQGGLNQPQHF.

This clonotype has more than one count but fewer than ten. At one of its ends the junction is not consistent with the germline gene, which may arise from a read error. V is TRBV19 and J is TRBJ1-2; TRBD1 matches at 11 bases. The CDR3 consists of 15 residues. Germline V CDR1 and CDR2: LNHDA, SQIVND (reference sequence). The DNA of the CDR3 is TGTGCCAGTAGTTCCGGACAGGGGGCTAAGTATGGCTACACCTTC. It encodes CASSSGQGAKYGYTF.

V usage is TRBV4-1 and J usage is TRBJ2-4, with D possibly matching TRBD1 (6 bases). Germline CDR1 is MGHRA and CDR2 is YSYEKL. The CDR3 runs 19 residues. V lost 3 bases, J lost 0 bases, and 21 bases lay in between. CDR3 coding DNA: TGCGCCAGCAGCCAGGCCGGGACAAGGGGAGTTCTAGCCAAAAACATTCAGTACTTC. Its translation is CASSQAGTRGVLAKNIQYF.

Ten or more counts support this clonotype. The CDR3 here is CASSWAGRYQPQHF. The CDR3 nucleotides read TGTGCCAGCAGCTGGGCAGGGCGGTATCAGCCCCAGCATTTT. The chain links TRBV28 to TRBJ1-5, with a tentative D call TRBD1 (5 bases). Trimming removed 6 bases from V and 5 bases from J, with 14 bases in between. CDR3 length: 14 amino acids. CDR1 is MDHEN, CDR2 SYDVKM, per germline.

This clonotype was counted between two and nine times. The genes are TRBV12-3 or TRBV12-4 and TRBJ2-3; 9 bases align to TRBD1. This CDR3 is built from 14 residues. The junction had 4 bases not matched to a gene; V was cut back by 8 bases and J by 1 base. The CDR3 spells CASWDRDGTDTQYF. The CDR3 region has the DNA TGTGCCAGCTGGGACAGGGATGGCACAGATACGCAGTATTTT.

This clonotype has more than one count but fewer than ten. The chain carries TRBV7-2 and TRBJ1-4, with D tentatively TRBD1 (6 bases). This CDR3 has 15 amino acids. V gave up 4 bases and J gave up 7 bases, with 16 bases separating them. Germline CDR1 SGHTA, CDR2 FQGNSA. The CDR3 is CASSSPRGGREKLFF. As DNA, the CDR3 is TGTGCCAGCAGCTCCCCCAGGGGTGGTCGTGAAAAACTGTTTTTT.

In this sample, this clonotype turned up many times. This rearrangement joins TRBV29-1 to TRBJ1-2; a weak D match, TRBD1 (5 bases). This CDR3 comprises 12 residues. CDR1 and CDR2 from the germline V gene are SQVTM and ANQGSEA. V was pared by 8 bases and J by 8 bases, with 18 bases between. The CDR3 nucleotides are TGCAGCACTGACGCGGGGGTCGGCGGCTACACCTTC. It encodes CSTDAGVGGYTF. Full variable domain (remainder filled in from reference TRBV29-1 and TRBJ1-2): SAVISQKPSRDICQRGTSLTIQCQVDSQVTMMFWYRQQPGQSLTLIATANQGSEATYESGFVIDKFPISRPNLTFSTLTVSNMSPEDSSIYLCSTDAGVGGYTFGSGTRLTVV.

V is TRBV10-1 and J is TRBJ2-3; 14 bases fit TRBD2. This CDR3 contains 15 residues. The germline CDR1 and CDR2 sequences are WNHNN and SYGVQD (reference sequence). J lost 5 bases, V lost 4 bases, and 2 bases had no gene match. The CDR3 here is CASSVGLAGGDTQYF. The CDR3, as DNA: TGCGCCAGCAGTGTAGGACTAGCGGGAGGAGATACGCAGTATTTT.

This clonotype turned up a few times. This chain's CDR3 is CASSWGQGAEQPQHF. As DNA, the CDR3 is TGTGCCAGCAGTTGGGGCCAGGGGGCAGAGCAGCCCCAGCATTTT. This chain joins TRBV12-3 or TRBV12-4 and TRBJ1-5, with 8 bases that match TRBD1. The CDR3 loop spans 15 amino acids. Losses at the gene ends were 4 bases for V and 7 bases for J; bases not matched to a gene: 9.

V is TRBV9 and J is TRBJ2-2; 9 bases match TRBD2. Germline-derived CDR1 and CDR2 are SGDLS and YYNGEE. This CDR3 has 18 residues. Germline trimming cut 3 bases from V and 6 bases from J; bases unmatched to any gene: 15. CDR3 protein: CASSAPPRSSGTPGELFF. The CDR3 coding sequence is TGTGCCAGCAGCGCCCCTCCTCGTTCTAGCGGGACGCCCGGGGAGCTGTTTTTT.

The chain links TRBV28 to TRBJ1-1; TRBD1 matches at 9 bases. The CDR3 contains 14 residues. The V segment lost 10 bases and the J segment 5 bases; nucleotides outside the gene matches: 11. CDR1 and CDR2 (germline): MDHEN, SYDVKM. The CDR3 reads CATREQGAGTEAFF. The DNA for the CDR3 is TGTGCCACACGCGAACAGGGGGCGGGTACTGAAGCTTTCTTT. Supplemented by reference TRBV28 and TRBJ1-1, the full variable domain reads DVKVTQSSRYLVKRTGEKVFLECVQDMDHENMFWYRQDPGLGLRLIYFSYDVKMKEKGDIPEGYSVSREKKERFSLILESASTNQTSMYLCATREQGAGTEAFFGQGTRLTVV.

This clonotype was observed a handful of times. The chain combines TRBV2 with TRBJ1-4; 10 bases agree with TRBD1. The CDR3 runs to 15 residues. The germline V gene has CDR1 SNHLY and CDR2 FYNNEI. The V segment lost 4 bases and the J segment 7 bases; nucleotides outside the gene matches: 6. In nucleotides, the CDR3 is TGTGCCAGCAGTGTTCGACAGGGGGCGGGTGAAAAACTGTTTTTT. Its protein is CASSVRQGAGEKLFF. Variable domain in full (rest from reference TRBV2 and TRBJ1-4): EPEVTQTPSHQVTQMGQEVILRCVPISNHLYFYWYRQILGQKVEFLVSFYNNEISEKSEIFDDQFSVERPDGSNFTLKIRSTKLEDSAMYFCASSVRQGAGEKLFFGSGTQLSVL.

The chain carries TRBV11-2 and TRBJ2-1; tentatively, D is TRBD2 (7 bases). The germline V gene has CDR1 SGHAT and CDR2 FQNNGV. The V end was cut by 5 bases, the J end by 8 bases, with 13 bases between. This CDR3 is built from 13 residues. The CDR3 sequence is CASSKGGGYEQFF. DNA of the CDR3: TGTGCCAGCAGCAAAGGGGGGGGCTATGAGCAGTTCTTC.

The gene calls are TRBV13 and TRBJ2-2, with TRBD1 matching over 10 bases. V was clipped by 3 bases and J by 4 bases; unmatched bases: 2. Germline CDR1 PRHDT, CDR2 FYEKMQ (reference sequence). CDR3 length: 15 residues. The CDR3 spells CASSLTGGITGELFF. The CDR3, as DNA: TGTGCCAGCAGCTTGACAGGGGGCATCACCGGGGAGCTGTTTTTT. The variable domain in full, completed from reference TRBV13 and TRBJ2-2, reads AAGVIQSPRHLIKEKRETATLKCYPIPRHDTVYWYQQGPGQDPQFLISFYEKMQSDKGSIPDRFSAQQFSDYHSELNMSSLELGDSALYFCASSLTGGITGELFFGEGSRLTVL.

This clonotype showed up just a few times. V gene TRBV5-4 combines with J gene TRBJ2-5, with D unresolved. V was pared by 4 bases and J by 5 bases, with 9 bases between. The CDR3 runs 12 residues. Germline assignment: CDR1 SGHNT and CDR2 YYREEE (reference sequence). The DNA for the CDR3 is TGTGCCAGCAGCCTCGGCCCGGAGACCCAGTACTTC. Protein sequence: CASSLGPETQYF. Full variable domain (missing parts from reference TRBV5-4 and TRBJ2-5): ETGVTQSPTHLIKTRGQQVTLRCSSQSGHNTVSWYQQALGQGPQFIFQYYREEENGRGNFPPRFSGLQFPNYSSELNVNALELDDSALYLCASSLGPETQYFGPGTRLLVL.

This clonotype came up many times. The chain is built from TRBV7-6 and TRBJ1-1; possible D gene TRBD1, 6 bases. Trimming took 3 bases from V and 4 from J, leaving 21 bases between them. Germline CDR1 SGHVS, CDR2 FNYEAQ. The CDR3 covers 17 residues. Here the CDR3 reads CASSFPTVGQGRTEAFF. The CDR3 DNA reads TGTGCCAGCAGCTTTCCAACGGTAGGGCAGGGGCGCACTGAAGCTTTCTTT. Combining the CDR3 with reference TRBV7-6 and TRBJ1-1 gives the whole variable domain GAGVSQSPRYKVTKRGQDVALRCDPISGHVSLYWYRQALGQGPEFLTYFNYEAQQDKSGLPNDRFSAERPEGSISTLTIQRTEQRDSAMYRCASSFPTVGQGRTEAFFGQGTRLTVV.

This clonotype was recorded at least ten times. The chain uses TRBV7-8 and TRBJ2-5; 8 nucleotides agree with TRBD2. This CDR3 region has 17 residues. Germline V lookup: CDR1 SGHVS, CDR2 FQNEAQ. V dropped 1 base and J dropped 0; count of bases not matched to a gene: 7. CDR3 in DNA: TGTGCCAGCAGCTTAGGACTAGCGAAGAAGTACCAAGAGACCCAGTACTTC. This encodes CASSLGLAKKYQETQYF.

This clonotype was counted at least ten times. The chain links TRBV5-6 to TRBJ1-1; D is uncertain. The germline V gene has CDR1 SGHDT and CDR2 YYEEEE. The CDR3 has 15 amino acids. V shed 0 bases and J shed 8 bases, with 17 bases lying between them. CDR3 sequence (DNA): TGTGCCAGCAGCTTGGCTTCTACCAGGAGCCAAGAAGCTTTCTTT. This encodes CASSLASTRSQEAFF. The whole variable domain, filled in from reference TRBV5-6 and TRBJ1-1, reads DAGVTQSPTHLIKTRGQQVTLRCSPKSGHDTVSWYQQALGQGPQFIFQYYEEEERQRGNFPDRFSGHQFPNYSSELNVNALLLGDSALYLCASSLASTRSQEAFFGQGTRLTVV.